Below, 21 T cell receptor beta chains from the same sample are listed, as sequenced in a study of T-cell reconstitution after alpha-beta-depleted transplantation in children. Unique molecular identifiers were incorporated into the prepared TCRbeta library. A single record per CDR3 protein comes from TCRdb applying MiXCR to the PCR reads. The sample includes about 300,000 distinct CDR3 sequences, roughly 9.1% of them seen just once. Sequenced material: PBMCs, taken before TCRalphabeta/CD19-depleted stem cell transplant. The receptors originated from a boy younger than two with acute myeloid leukemia, due to receive a stem cell transplant.

This clonotype was seen at least ten times. The chain combines TRBV12-3 or TRBV12-4 with TRBJ2-7, with D unclear. The CDR3 is made up of 13 amino acids. The ends were cut back, 5 bases at V and 7 bases at J, with 15 bases in the middle. CDR3 residues: CASSPSGRVEQYF. Here the CDR3 DNA reads TGTGCCAGCAGTCCCTCAGGTAGGGTTGAGCAGTACTTC.

This clonotype was counted at least ten times. V and J are TRBV25-1 and TRBJ2-7; D remains unclear. Per germline, CDR1 MGHDK and CDR2 SYGVNS. The CDR3 contains 13 residues. Trimming shortened V by 4 bases and J by 2 bases, and 9 bases separated the two germline ends. This chain's CDR3 is CASSGWDAYEQYF. The CDR3 region has the DNA TGTGCCAGCAGTGGGTGGGATGCCTACGAGCAGTACTTC.

This clonotype was detected only a few times. The chain is built from TRBV20-1 and TRBJ2-1; 7 bases line up with TRBD1. V dropped 3 bases and J dropped 3; count of bases not matched to a gene: 5. Germline V gene lookup returns CDR1 DFQATT and CDR2 SNEGSKA (reference sequence). The CDR3 length is 14 residues. CDR3 nucleotide sequence: TGCAGTGCTAGGAGGGGGCGGAGCTACAATGAGCAGTTCTTC. This sequence encodes CSARRGRSYNEQFF.

This clonotype has just a few counts. The junction departs from the called germline gene at one end, perhaps through a read error. This sequence joins TRBV4-2 and TRBJ2-3, with a tentative D call TRBD2 (6 bases). This CDR3 contains 16 residues. The germline CDR1 and CDR2 sequences are LGHNA and YNFKEQ. The CDR3 DNA sequence: TGTGCCAGCACCCAAGAAGGGAGGACTGGGACAGATACGCAGTATTTT. Protein product: CASTQEGRTGTDTQYF.

This clonotype has at least ten counts. The V call is TRBV11-2, the J call TRBJ1-2, with D hard to call. CDR3 size: 15 residues. CDR1 is SGHAT and CDR2 is FQNNGV in the germline V gene. Trimming took off 0 bases at V and 1 base at J, with 9 bases between the two ends. The CDR3 here is CASSLDSASNYGYTF. The CDR3 region has the DNA TGTGCCAGCAGCTTAGACTCGGCCAGTAACTATGGCTACACCTTC.

Ten or more counts support this clonotype. The chain uses TRBV12-3 or TRBV12-4 and TRBJ2-7; TRBD1 matches at 7 bases. The CDR3 consists of 15 residues. V shed 5 bases and J 3 bases; nucleotides not matched to a gene: 10. The DNA for the CDR3 is TGTGCCAGCAGTCCACCCCTAAGGGGGCTCTACGAGCAGTACTTC. As protein: CASSPPLRGLYEQYF.

Note on this clonotype: This may arise from a read error, as a much more abundant clone is one base away. The CDR3 DNA follows: TGCGCCAGCTGCCTGGAGGACTACTCCTACGAGCAGTACTTC. This encodes CASCLEDYSYEQYF. The genes are TRBV5-1 and TRBJ2-7, with D possibly TRBD2 on 6 matching bases. The CDR3 extends over 14 amino acids. Trimming left V 7 bases short and J 0 bases short, with 14 bases between. Germline V gene lookup returns CDR1 SGHRS and CDR2 YFSETQ.

This clonotype showed up many times. V is TRBV12-3 or TRBV12-4 and J is TRBJ2-5, with 16 bases matching TRBD2. The length of the CDR3 is 17 residues. The trim removed 5 bases at V and 5 bases at J, leaving 8 bases unmatched. CDR3 in amino acids: CASSPGTSGGAVETQYF. As DNA, the CDR3 is TGTGCCAGCAGTCCTGGGACTAGCGGGGGGGCCGTGGAGACCCAGTACTTC.

This clonotype was seen ten or more times. The V gene is TRBV20-1, the J gene TRBJ2-5; 8 bases are a match to TRBD2. V was pared by 0 bases and J by 5 bases, with 8 bases of the junction left unmatched. The CDR3 covers 15 residues. Per the germline V gene, CDR1 is DFQATT and CDR2 is SNEGSKA (reference sequence). The CDR3 spells CSARDLKRGTETQYF. The CDR3 region has the DNA TGCAGTGCTAGAGATCTTAAGCGGGGGACGGAGACCCAGTACTTC.

V gene TRBV15 combines with J gene TRBJ2-1, with 14 bases matching TRBD2. This CDR3 comprises 19 residues. Trimming cost V 2 bases and J 0 bases; bases outside gene matches: 6. CDR1 and CDR2 (germline): LNHNV, YYDKDF (reference sequence). The CDR3, as DNA: TGTGCCACCAGCAGAAGAAGACTAGCGGGAGGGGTCTCCTACAATGAGCAGTTCTTC. It specifies CATSRRRLAGGVSYNEQFF.

This clonotype was seen many times. The chain links TRBV2 to TRBJ1-2, with D perhaps TRBD1 (5 bases). V gave up 5 bases and J gave up 8 bases, with 15 bases separating them. CDR1 is SNHLY and CDR2 is FYNNEI in the germline V gene. The CDR3 extends over 13 amino acids. The CDR3, as DNA: TGTGCCAGCAGTCCTGGGGGGGTTGAAGGCTACACCTTC. Translating it yields CASSPGGVEGYTF.

This clonotype was seen many times. The chain is built from TRBV12-3 or TRBV12-4 and TRBJ2-7; tentative D call: TRBD2 (6 bases). V lost 1 base and J lost 5, with 27 bases in between. This CDR3 has 19 residues. CDR3 bases: TGTGCCAGCAGTTTAGTGGAGCGCGGCCTAACCCCGGGGAGGAACGAGCAGTACTTC. It codes for CASSLVERGLTPGRNEQYF.

Comments on this clonotype: This could be a read error, since a much larger clone is one nucleotide away. This chain connects TRBV29-1 to TRBJ1-1; D perhaps matches TRBD1 (5 bases). Germline V CDR1 and CDR2: SQVTM, ANQGSEA. The CDR3 has 10 residues. Between the trimmed V and J ends, which lost 3 bases and 6 bases, there was a span of 5 bases. The CDR3 loop is CSVEGAEAFF. In DNA form, the CDR3 reads TGCAGCGTTGAGGGGGCTGAAGCTTTCTTT. The entire variable domain, with the rest obtained from reference TRBV29-1 and TRBJ1-1, is as follows: SAVISQKPSRDICQRGTSLTIQCQVDSQVTMMFWYRQQPGQSLTLIATANQGSEATYESGFVIDKFPISRPNLTFSTLTVSNMSPEDSSIYLCSVEGAEAFFGQGTRLTVV.

This clonotype was recorded a few times. The chain combines TRBV28 with TRBJ1-5; 8 nucleotides line up with TRBD1. The CDR3 loop spans 15 amino acids. Germline CDR1 reads MDHEN; CDR2 reads SYDVKM. The junction had 5 bases not matched to a gene; V was cut back by 4 bases and J by 3 bases. CDR3: CASSSPGQVNQPQHF. CDR3 in DNA: TGTGCCAGCAGTTCCCCGGGACAGGTCAATCAGCCCCAGCATTTT.

This clonotype has ten or more counts. The CDR3 spells CASSLVDSEAFF. In nucleotides, the CDR3 is TGCGCCAGCAGCCTGGTTGATTCCGAAGCTTTCTTT. The rearrangement links TRBV5-1 to TRBJ1-1; no firm D call. V dropped 4 bases and J dropped 8 bases, with 12 bases sitting between them. This CDR3 is built from 12 residues. The V gene's germline CDR1 is SGHRS and CDR2 YFSETQ.

V usage is TRBV3-1 and J usage is TRBJ2-5, with D tentatively TRBD1 or TRBD2 (5 bases each). In germline, CDR1 is LGHDT, CDR2 YNNKEL (reference sequence). Trimming took off 4 bases at V and 0 bases at J, with 15 bases between the two ends. There are 16 residues in the CDR3. The CDR3 loop is CASSRAVQGHQETQYF. The CDR3 coding sequence is TGTGCCAGCAGCCGGGCGGTGCAGGGACACCAAGAGACCCAGTACTTC.

This clonotype was recorded many times. The chain is built from TRBV5-1 and TRBJ1-1, with a possible D match to TRBD1 (5 bases). There are 14 residues in the CDR3. V lost 4 bases and J lost 4, with 14 bases in between. The germline gives CDR1 SGHRS, CDR2 YFSETQ. The CDR3 DNA sequence: TGCGCCAGCAGCAGGTCAGGGTCGATCACTGAAGCTTTCTTT. Residues: CASSRSGSITEAFF.

This clonotype was picked up many times. This chain connects TRBV28 to TRBJ2-1; the D gene is possibly TRBD2 (7 bases). Between the trimmed V and J ends, which lost 8 bases and 0 bases, there was a span of 11 bases. The CDR3 has 14 amino acids. The V gene's germline CDR1 is MDHEN and CDR2 SYDVKM. CDR3 sequence: CASAGALSYNEQFF. The CDR3 region has the DNA TGTGCCAGCGCGGGGGCCCTCTCCTACAATGAGCAGTTCTTC.

This clonotype appeared a few times. The chain carries TRBV11-2 and TRBJ2-1; 9 bases are a match to TRBD2. The CDR3 covers 18 residues. V shed 1 base and J 8 bases; nucleotides not matched to a gene: 15. Germline V gene lookup returns CDR1 SGHAT and CDR2 FQNNGV. In nucleotides, the CDR3 is TGTGCCAGCAGCTTAGGTCGGTCGGGGCTAGCGGGACCGGATGAGCAGTTCTTC. Protein sequence: CASSLGRSGLAGPDEQFF. The full variable domain, with the rest looked up from reference TRBV11-2 and TRBJ2-1, is EAGVAQSPRYKIIEKRQSVAFWCNPISGHATLYWYQQILGQGPKLLIQFQNNGVVDDSQLPKDRFSAERLKGVDSTLKIQPAKLEDSAVYLCASSLGRSGLAGPDEQFFGPGTRLTVL.

This clonotype was detected many times. V usage is TRBV11-2 and J usage is TRBJ2-3; D is possibly TRBD2 (6 bases). Germline V CDR1 and CDR2: SGHAT, FQNNGV. The CDR3 sequence is 18 residues long. The germline V and J ends were trimmed by 0 bases and 3 bases, with 19 bases remaining between them. The chain's CDR3 is CASSLEPWGDRGTDTQYF. CDR3 in DNA: TGTGCCAGCAGCTTAGAACCCTGGGGGGACCGTGGGACAGATACGCAGTATTTT.

This chain joins TRBV5-6 and TRBJ2-7; 8 positions match TRBD1. Germline V gene data show CDR1 as SGHDT and CDR2 as YYEEEE. After removal of 5 bases from V and 2 bases from J, the junction contained 9 bases not matched to a gene. CDR3 length: 15 residues. CDR3 residues: CASRFWGTGAYEQYF. CDR3 in DNA: TGTGCCAGCAGATTTTGGGGGACAGGCGCCTACGAGCAGTACTTC.